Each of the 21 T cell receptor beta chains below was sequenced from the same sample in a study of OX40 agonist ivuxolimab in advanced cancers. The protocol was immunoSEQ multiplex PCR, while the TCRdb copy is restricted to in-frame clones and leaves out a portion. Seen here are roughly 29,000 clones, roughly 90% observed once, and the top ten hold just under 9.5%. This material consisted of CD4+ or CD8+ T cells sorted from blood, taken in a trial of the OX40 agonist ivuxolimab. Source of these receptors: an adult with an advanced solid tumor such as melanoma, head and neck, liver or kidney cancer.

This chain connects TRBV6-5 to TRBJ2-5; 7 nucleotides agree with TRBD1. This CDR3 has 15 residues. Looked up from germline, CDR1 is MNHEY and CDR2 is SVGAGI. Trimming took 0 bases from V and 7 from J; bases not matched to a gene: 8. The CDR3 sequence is CASSYSGDSDGTQYF. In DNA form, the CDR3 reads TGTGCCAGCAGTTACTCGGGGGACAGCGACGGGACCCAGTACTTC.

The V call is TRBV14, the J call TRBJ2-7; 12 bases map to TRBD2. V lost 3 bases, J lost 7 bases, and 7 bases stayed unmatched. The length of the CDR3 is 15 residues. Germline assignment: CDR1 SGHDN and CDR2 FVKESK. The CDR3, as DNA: TGTGCCAGCAGCCAGAGGACTAGCGGGGTTGAGGAGCAGTACTTC. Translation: CASSQRTSGVEEQYF.

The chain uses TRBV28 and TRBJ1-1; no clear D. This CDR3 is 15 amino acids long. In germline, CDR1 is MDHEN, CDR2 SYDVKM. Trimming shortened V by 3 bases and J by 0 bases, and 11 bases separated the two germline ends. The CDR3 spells CASSFYGWMNTEAFF. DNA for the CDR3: TGTGCCAGCAGTTTTTACGGGTGGATGAACACTGAAGCTTTCTTT.

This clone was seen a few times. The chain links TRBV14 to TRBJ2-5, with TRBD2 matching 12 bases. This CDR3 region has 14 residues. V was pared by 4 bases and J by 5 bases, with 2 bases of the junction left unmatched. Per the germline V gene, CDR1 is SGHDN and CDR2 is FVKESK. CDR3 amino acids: CASSRTSGTETQYF. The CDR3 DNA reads TGTGCCAGCAGCCGGACTAGCGGGACCGAGACCCAGTACTTC.

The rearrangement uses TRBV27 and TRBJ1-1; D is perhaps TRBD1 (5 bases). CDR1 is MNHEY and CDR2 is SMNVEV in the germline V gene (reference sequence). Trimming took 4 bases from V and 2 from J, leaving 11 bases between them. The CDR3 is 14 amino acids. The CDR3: CASSSGWGNTEAFF. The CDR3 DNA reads TGTGCCAGCAGTTCAGGGTGGGGTAACACTGAAGCTTTCTTT.

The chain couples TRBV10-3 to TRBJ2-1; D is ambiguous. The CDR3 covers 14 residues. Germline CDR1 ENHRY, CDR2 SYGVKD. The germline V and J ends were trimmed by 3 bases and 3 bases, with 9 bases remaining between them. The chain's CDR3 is CAISDSDNYNEQFF. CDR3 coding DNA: TGTGCCATCAGTGATTCCGATAACTACAATGAGCAGTTCTTC.

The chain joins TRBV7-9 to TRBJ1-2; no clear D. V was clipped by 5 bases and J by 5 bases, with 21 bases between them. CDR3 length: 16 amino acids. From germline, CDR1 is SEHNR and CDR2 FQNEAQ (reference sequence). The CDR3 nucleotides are TGTGCCAGCAGCCCTTATAGTGGACCGGGCCCTTATGGCTACACCTTC. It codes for CASSPYSGPGPYGYTF.

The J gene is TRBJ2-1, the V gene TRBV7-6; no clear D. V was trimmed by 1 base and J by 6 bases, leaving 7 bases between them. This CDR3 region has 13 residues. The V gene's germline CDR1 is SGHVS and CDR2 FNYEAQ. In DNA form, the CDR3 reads TGTGCCAGCAGCTTAGGGACCATCAATGAGCAGTTCTTC. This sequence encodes CASSLGTINEQFF.

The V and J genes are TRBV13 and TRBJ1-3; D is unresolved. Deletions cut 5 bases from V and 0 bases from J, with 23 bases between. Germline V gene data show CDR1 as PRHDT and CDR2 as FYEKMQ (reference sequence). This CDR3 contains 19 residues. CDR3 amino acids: CASSPSQRYPANSGNTIYF. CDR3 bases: TGTGCCAGCAGCCCGAGCCAGAGGTACCCAGCGAACTCTGGAAACACCATATATTTT.

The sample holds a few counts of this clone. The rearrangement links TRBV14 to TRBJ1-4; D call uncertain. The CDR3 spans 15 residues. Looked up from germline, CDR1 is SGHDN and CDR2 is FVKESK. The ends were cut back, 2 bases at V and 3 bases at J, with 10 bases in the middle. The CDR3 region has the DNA TGTGCCAGCAGCCAATTCCGAACAGCTAATGAAAAACTGTTTTTT. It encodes CASSQFRTANEKLFF.

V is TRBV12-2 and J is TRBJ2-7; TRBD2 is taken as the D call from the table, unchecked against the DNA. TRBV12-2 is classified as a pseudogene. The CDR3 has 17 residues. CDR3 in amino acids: CASRSGLAPFFSYEQYF. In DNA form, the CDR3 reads TGTGCAAGTCGCTCCGGACTAGCCCCCTTCTTTTCCTACGAGCAGTACTTC.

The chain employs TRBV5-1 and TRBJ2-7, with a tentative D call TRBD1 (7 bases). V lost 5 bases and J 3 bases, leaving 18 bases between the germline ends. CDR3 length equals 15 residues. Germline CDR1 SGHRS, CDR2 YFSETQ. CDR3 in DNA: TGCGCCAGCAGTTACGGAGGGGGCGGAGGCTACGAGCAGTACTTC. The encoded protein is CASSYGGGGGYEQYF.

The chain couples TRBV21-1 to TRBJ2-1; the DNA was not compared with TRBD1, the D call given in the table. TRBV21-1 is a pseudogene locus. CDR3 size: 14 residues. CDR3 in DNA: TGTGCCAGCAGCAAAGGGGGACAGGGGAACGAGCAGTTCTTC. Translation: CASSKGGQGNEQFF.

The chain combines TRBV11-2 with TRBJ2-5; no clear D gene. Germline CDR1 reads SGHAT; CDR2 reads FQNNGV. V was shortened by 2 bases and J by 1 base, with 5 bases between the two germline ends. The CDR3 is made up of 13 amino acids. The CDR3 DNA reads TGTGCCAGCAGCTTATTAACCCAAGAGACCCAGTACTTC. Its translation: CASSLLTQETQYF.

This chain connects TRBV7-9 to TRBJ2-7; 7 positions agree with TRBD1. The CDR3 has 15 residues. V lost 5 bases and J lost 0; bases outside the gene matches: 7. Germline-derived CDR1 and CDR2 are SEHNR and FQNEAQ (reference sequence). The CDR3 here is CASSPRTGPSYEQYF. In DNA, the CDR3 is TGTGCCAGCAGCCCAAGGACAGGACCCTCCTACGAGCAGTACTTC.

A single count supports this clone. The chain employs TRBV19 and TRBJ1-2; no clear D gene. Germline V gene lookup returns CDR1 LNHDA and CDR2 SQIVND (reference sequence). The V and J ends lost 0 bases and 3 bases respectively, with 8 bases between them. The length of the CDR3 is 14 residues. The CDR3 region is CASSIDREDYGYTF. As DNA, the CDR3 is TGTGCCAGTAGTATAGATCGAGAAGACTATGGCTACACCTTC.

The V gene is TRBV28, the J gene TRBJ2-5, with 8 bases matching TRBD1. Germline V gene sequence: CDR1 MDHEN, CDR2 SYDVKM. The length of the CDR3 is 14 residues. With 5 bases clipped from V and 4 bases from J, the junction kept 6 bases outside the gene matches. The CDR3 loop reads CASSIGQGRETQYF. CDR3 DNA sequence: TGTGCCAGCAGTATCGGACAGGGCAGAGAGACCCAGTACTTC.

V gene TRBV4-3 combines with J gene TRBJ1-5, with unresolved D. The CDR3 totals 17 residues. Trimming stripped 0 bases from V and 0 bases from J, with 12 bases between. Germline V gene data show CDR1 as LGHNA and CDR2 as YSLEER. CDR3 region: CASSQDFFYVSNQPQHF. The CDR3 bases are TGCGCCAGCAGCCAAGACTTTTTCTACGTTAGCAATCAGCCCCAGCATTTT.

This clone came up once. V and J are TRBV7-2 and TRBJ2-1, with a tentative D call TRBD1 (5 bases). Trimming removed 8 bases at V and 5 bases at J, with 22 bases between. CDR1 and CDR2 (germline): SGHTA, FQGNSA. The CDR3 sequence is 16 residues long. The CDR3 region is CASLPSGFGQDNEQFF. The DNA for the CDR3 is TGTGCCAGCCTTCCGAGTGGCTTCGGACAAGACAATGAGCAGTTCTTC.

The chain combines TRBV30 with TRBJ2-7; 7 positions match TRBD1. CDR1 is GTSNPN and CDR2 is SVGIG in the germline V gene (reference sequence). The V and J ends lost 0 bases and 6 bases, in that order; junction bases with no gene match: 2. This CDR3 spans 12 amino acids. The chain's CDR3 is CAWSVGQPEQYF. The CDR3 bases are TGTGCCTGGAGTGTGGGACAGCCCGAGCAGTACTTC.

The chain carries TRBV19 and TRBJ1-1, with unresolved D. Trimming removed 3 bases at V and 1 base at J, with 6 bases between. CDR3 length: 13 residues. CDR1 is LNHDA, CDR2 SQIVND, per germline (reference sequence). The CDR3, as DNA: TGTGCCAGTAGTATGATAGCGAACACTGAAGCTTTCTTT. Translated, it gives CASSMIANTEAFF. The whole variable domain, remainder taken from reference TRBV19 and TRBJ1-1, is DGGITQSPKYLFRKEGQNVTLSCEQNLNHDAMYWYRQDPGQGLRLIYYSQIVNDFQKGDIAEGYSVSREKKESFPLTVTSAQKNPTAFYLCASSMIANTEAFFGQGTRLTVV.